The sequence of this TCR beta chain was determined in a study of blood T cell repertoires in COVID-19. Study-wide context: The samples span acute and convalescent COVID-19 from the United States, Italy and Spain. T cells, B-cell-depleted T cells, or PBMCs supplied cDNA or gDNA.

V lost 4 bases to trimming and J lost 0 bases, with 14 bases between them. The length of the CDR3 is 16 residues. The germline V gene has CDR1 SGHNT and CDR2 YYREEE (reference sequence). Authors' methods: Amplification from reference gene primers served as the basis for estimated nucleated cell counts. Using immunoSEQ multiplex PCR, the repertoire was profiled, and TCRdb retains in-frame clones only, with some absent. That table supplies the V and J calls and clone size; D and trimming were determined from the DNA. The data show roughly 90,000 clones, with roughly 85% seen just once and 35% to 40% held by the top ten.

This TCR derives from a man older than 75 with acute or convalescent COVID-19. Input material: peripheral blood. The rearrangement links TRBV5-4 to TRBJ2-1, with D possibly being TRBD2 (6 bases). The CDR3 is CASSGTGGSSYNEQFF. CDR3 sequence (DNA): TGTGCCAGCAGCGGGACTGGCGGTAGCTCCTACAATGAGCAGTTCTTC.